The 25 T cell receptor beta chains in this list originate from one sample, sequenced in a study of T cells in Graves' hyperthyroidism and ophthalmopathy. TCR beta CDR3 regions were amplified from RNA transcripts. TCR CDR3 underwent first-round RT-PCR with the HTBI primer set. TCRdb passed the multiplex PCR reads through MiXCR, listing each CDR3 protein once. The sample gives about 280,000 distinct CDR3 sequences, about 25% of which show up once; about 25% is in the top ten. The sequencing input was blood. The source of these receptors is a man in his forties with Graves' hyperthyroidism that later progressed to Graves' ophthalmopathy.

This clonotype was seen many times. The chain recombines TRBV6-5 with TRBJ1-1, with 7 positions matching TRBD1. Per the germline V gene, CDR1 is MNHEY and CDR2 is SVGAGI. The CDR3 runs 13 residues. With 9 bases clipped from V and 4 bases from J, the junction kept 8 bases outside the gene matches. Here the CDR3 reads CASFRGGGTEAFF. The CDR3 DNA follows: TGTGCCAGTTTCAGAGGGGGCGGCACTGAAGCTTTCTTT.

On this clonotype: At one boundary the junction diverges from the germline segment, which might be a read error. The chain is built from TRBV6-2 or TRBV6-3 and TRBJ2-2; maybe TRBD2 (6 bases). The CDR3 loop spans 13 amino acids. CDR1 and CDR2 from the germline V gene are MNHEY and SVGEGT. CDR3 region: CASSYTKTGGLFF. The CDR3 DNA reads as TGTGCCAGCAGTTACACCAAAACCGGGGGGCTGTTTTTT.

This clonotype was counted between two and nine times. The chain uses TRBV7-2 and TRBJ1-5, with unresolved D. V shed 4 bases and J shed 9 bases, with 10 bases lying between them. Germline lookup yields CDR1 SGHTA and CDR2 FQGNSA. CDR3 size: 12 residues. The CDR3 DNA sequence: TGTGCCAGCAGCTCCGCCTTTAGGCCCCAGCATTTT. Its protein is CASSSAFRPQHF.

This clonotype has ten or more counts. The rearrangement joins TRBV5-1 to TRBJ1-1; D call uncertain. Germline loops: CDR1 SGHRS, CDR2 YFSETQ. Trimming took 0 bases from V and 8 from J, leaving 8 bases between them. This CDR3 spans 12 amino acids. The CDR3 reads CASSLEAREAFF. DNA for the CDR3: TGCGCCAGCAGCTTGGAAGCGAGGGAAGCTTTCTTT.

This clonotype was detected many times. It may be a read error: a sequence one base away is much more abundant. V and J are TRBV20-1 and TRBJ1-6, with a weak D call TRBD1 (5 bases). Germline V gives CDR1 DFQATT, CDR2 SNEGSKA (reference sequence). Trimming left V 4 bases short and J 7 bases short, with 14 bases between. The CDR3 runs to 14 residues. The CDR3, as DNA: TGCAGTGCTATGTCCCGACACAGGAATTCACCCCTCCACTTT. Translating it yields CSAMSRHRNSPLHF.

V and J are TRBV5-1 and TRBJ1-1; no clear D. Germline V gives CDR1 SGHRS, CDR2 YFSETQ. Trimming cost V 4 bases and J 0 bases, with 7 bases left between them. This CDR3 region has 13 residues. CDR3 sequence (DNA): TGCGCCAGCAGCCCGATGATGAACACTGAAGCTTTCTTT. Protein product: CASSPMMNTEAFF.

This clonotype was detected ten times or more. The J gene is TRBJ2-6, the V gene TRBV7-3; D may be TRBD1 or TRBD2 (6 bases each). Germline CDR1 and CDR2: SGHTA and FQGTGA. Trimming cost V 1 base and J 3 bases, with 10 bases left between them. The CDR3 consists of 16 residues. The CDR3 protein is CASSLRLGGGANVLTF. CDR3 bases: TGTGCCAGCAGCTTAAGACTAGGGGGTGGGGCCAACGTCCTGACTTTC.

This clonotype was detected ten times or more. The chain links TRBV7-9 to TRBJ1-5, with 10 positions matching TRBD1. CDR1 is SEHNR, CDR2 FQNEAQ, per germline (reference sequence). This CDR3 comprises 14 residues. The junction had 7 bases not matched to a gene; V was cut back by 5 bases and J by 9 bases. Here the CDR3 reads CASSVGQGVRPQHF. In DNA form, the CDR3 reads TGTGCCAGCAGCGTTGGACAGGGGGTTCGGCCCCAGCATTTT.

This clonotype appeared many times. This sequence joins TRBV7-3 and TRBJ1-3; maybe TRBD1 (5 bases). The CDR3 consists of 16 residues. Germline CDR1 is SGHTA and CDR2 is FQGTGA. V lost 5 bases and J lost 1, with 15 bases in between. CDR3 sequence reads: CASSPAGGWSGNTIYF. DNA of the CDR3: TGTGCCAGCAGCCCCGCGGGGGGTTGGTCTGGAAACACCATATATTTT.

At least ten counts were recorded for this clonotype. This chain links TRBV5-5 with TRBJ2-2; TRBD2 agrees at 11 bases. In germline, CDR1 is SGHKS, CDR2 YYEKEE (reference sequence). With V trimmed by 4 bases and J by 3 bases, 2 bases remained unmatched. The CDR3 runs to 15 residues. Here the CDR3 DNA reads TGTGCCAGCAGCGTACTAGCGGGAGACACCGGGGAGCTGTTTTTT. Protein product: CASSVLAGDTGELFF.

This clonotype occurred many times. The chain joins TRBV20-1 to TRBJ2-7; 8 bases align to TRBD1. The CDR3 runs 13 residues. The germline V gene encodes CDR1 DFQATT and CDR2 SNEGSKA (reference sequence). Unmatched junction bases numbered 5, after V lost 4 bases and J lost 3 bases. The CDR3 loop is CSATTTGDYEQYF. In nucleotides, the CDR3 is TGCAGTGCTACCACGACAGGGGACTACGAGCAGTACTTC.

This clonotype was seen repeatedly, ten times or more. The chain combines TRBV19 with TRBJ2-7, with D uncertain. Germline V gene sequence: CDR1 LNHDA, CDR2 SQIVND (reference sequence). This CDR3 contains 15 residues. Trimming pared 0 bases from V and 3 bases from J, leaving 12 bases between. The CDR3 protein is CASSIESGRSYEQYF. DNA of the CDR3: TGTGCCAGTAGTATAGAGAGTGGACGGAGCTACGAGCAGTACTTC. The whole variable domain, remainder taken from reference TRBV19 and TRBJ2-7, is DGGITQSPKYLFRKEGQNVTLSCEQNLNHDAMYWYRQDPGQGLRLIYYSQIVNDFQKGDIAEGYSVSREKKESFPLTVTSAQKNPTAFYLCASSIESGRSYEQYFGPGTRLTVT.

This clonotype was counted at least ten times. V usage is TRBV20-1 and J usage is TRBJ2-7; TRBD2 matches at 12 bases. Germline loops: CDR1 DFQATT, CDR2 SNEGSKA (reference sequence). V gave up 7 bases and J gave up 6 bases; unmatched junction bases: 13. This CDR3 contains 15 residues. CDR3 sequence reads: CSGKGLAGSLSEQYF. As DNA, the CDR3 is TGCAGTGGAAAAGGACTAGCGGGATCGTTGAGCGAGCAGTACTTC.

Ten or more counts support this clonotype. This sequence joins TRBV15 and TRBJ2-7; no clear D gene. Looked up from germline, CDR1 is LNHNV and CDR2 is YYDKDF (reference sequence). The V gene lost 4 bases and the J gene lost 3 bases, with 13 bases spanning the gap. The CDR3 extends over 14 amino acids. For the CDR3, the DNA is TGTGCCACCAGCATACCTGGGGTAGGCTACGAGCAGTACTTC. This translates into CATSIPGVGYEQYF.

This clonotype was found many times. CDR3 in amino acids: CASSFQGSGANVLTF. The CDR3 DNA reads TGTGCCAGCAGCTTCCAGGGCTCTGGGGCCAACGTCCTGACTTTC. The genes are TRBV11-2 and TRBJ2-6; TRBD1 might be the D (5 bases). CDR1 is SGHAT, CDR2 FQNNGV, per germline. The V and J ends lost 3 bases and 0 bases respectively, with 6 bases between them. The CDR3 covers 15 residues.

Many counts were recorded for this clonotype. The chain combines TRBV30 with TRBJ2-2; 13 bases are a match to TRBD2. The CDR3 is 17 residues long. The V gene end was trimmed by 4 bases and the J gene end by 7 bases; junction bases not matched to a gene: 12. Germline loops: CDR1 GTSNPN, CDR2 SVGIG (reference sequence). CDR3 nucleotides: TGTGCCTGGACGACAACGACTAGCGGGAGGAGAGGCGGGGAGCTGTTTTTT. It yields the protein CAWTTTTSGRRGGELFF.

This clonotype showed up many times. This rearrangement joins TRBV29-1 to TRBJ1-2; D ambiguous. The ends were cut back, 4 bases at V and 7 bases at J, with 16 bases in the middle. CDR3 length: 13 residues. From germline, CDR1 is SQVTM and CDR2 ANQGSEA. CDR3: CSVGRERYSGYTF. The CDR3 nucleotides are TGCAGCGTTGGGAGGGAGAGGTACTCTGGCTACACCTTC.

This clonotype was seen at least ten times. CDR3: CSASFVSYQETQYF. CDR3 DNA sequence: TGCAGTGCTAGCTTCGTCTCGTACCAAGAGACCCAGTACTTC. The chain uses TRBV20-1 and TRBJ2-5; unclear D gene. The CDR3 length is 14 residues. Per germline, CDR1 DFQATT and CDR2 SNEGSKA (reference sequence). V was shortened by 3 bases and J by 0 bases, with 11 bases between the two germline ends.

This clonotype has at least ten counts. V usage is TRBV12-3 or TRBV12-4 and J usage is TRBJ2-7; TRBD1 matches 8 bases. CDR3 length equals 13 residues. Trimming cost V 5 bases and J 3 bases; bases outside gene matches: 3. The DNA of the CDR3 is TGTGCCAGCAGTCGGACAGGGCTCTACGAGCAGTACTTC. This gives the protein CASSRTGLYEQYF.

This clonotype was observed at least ten times. V and J are TRBV7-3 and TRBJ2-2; D is perhaps TRBD1 (5 bases). Germline V gives CDR1 SGHTA, CDR2 FQGTGA. This CDR3 is built from 16 residues. The V end lost 6 bases, the J end lost 1 base, and 15 bases lay between the germline ends. The CDR3, as DNA: TGTGCCAGCAGTCGTACAGGTTCAGGGAACACCGGGGAGCTGTTTTTT. Amino acid sequence: CASSRTGSGNTGELFF. The full variable domain, in which reference TRBV7-3 and TRBJ2-2 provide the parts outside the CDR3, is GAGVSQTPSNKVTEKGKYVELRCDPISGHTALYWYRQSLGQGPEFLIYFQGTGAADDSGLPNDRFFAVRPEGSVSTLKIQRTERGDSAVYLCASSRTGSGNTGELFFGEGSRLTVL.

J is TRBJ1-2 and V is TRBV6-2 or TRBV6-3; 7 nucleotides align to TRBD1. The CDR3 loop spans 11 amino acids. V lost 6 bases and J lost 10; bases outside the gene matches: 5. Germline V gene data show CDR1 as MNHEY and CDR2 as SVGEGT. The CDR3 reads CASSNRGYYTF. CDR3 DNA sequence: TGTGCCAGCAGCAACAGGGGTTACTACACCTTC.

This clonotype was seen repeatedly, ten times or more. The V call is TRBV7-2, the J call TRBJ2-5; D is uncertain. The length of the CDR3 is 12 residues. Trimming pared 1 base from V and 5 bases from J, leaving 5 bases between. Germline V gene lookup returns CDR1 SGHTA and CDR2 FQGNSA. CDR3 amino acids: CASSLDVETQYF. For the CDR3, the DNA is TGTGCCAGCAGCTTAGACGTGGAGACCCAGTACTTC.

This clonotype was counted many times. The V and J genes are TRBV2 and TRBJ2-2; the match to TRBD1 covers 8 bases. CDR1 is SNHLY and CDR2 is FYNNEI in the germline V gene. This CDR3 is 14 amino acids long. V lost 7 bases and J lost 6; bases outside the gene matches: 7. The chain's CDR3 is CASNGQGRAGELFF. The CDR3 DNA sequence: TGTGCCAGCAACGGACAGGGTAGGGCCGGGGAGCTGTTTTTT.

Ten or more counts support this clonotype. The chain carries TRBV12-3 or TRBV12-4 and TRBJ2-5; TRBD2 is a possible D gene (6 bases). Trimming took 4 bases from V and 5 from J, leaving 11 bases between them. CDR3 length: 13 amino acids. Here the CDR3 DNA reads TGTGCCAGCAGTTGGGGGGATTGGGAGACCCAGTACTTC. Protein product: CASSWGDWETQYF.

The chain couples TRBV6-2 or TRBV6-3 to TRBJ2-7, with TRBD1 identical over 7 bases. The CDR3 has 16 residues. V lost 0 bases to trimming and J lost 4 bases; unmatched junction nucleotides: 9. Germline CDR1 and CDR2: MNHEY and SVGEGT. CDR3 sequence (DNA): TGTGCCAGCAGTTACTCGAGACGGGACAGCATTTACGAGCAGTACTTC. Protein: CASSYSRRDSIYEQYF.